The clone carrying this T cell receptor beta chain was detected ten times or more. Its specificity is not known. Researchers made TCR beta libraries by using iRepertoire HTBI primers and running Arm-PCR on CDR3 regions. TCRdb itself ran the multiplex PCR reads through MiXCR, one entry per CDR3 protein. This table has 300,000 to 400,000 distinct CDR3 sequences, 16% appearing once. Looked up from germline, CDR1 is SGDLS and CDR2 is YYNGEE. V gave up 4 bases and J gave up 2 bases, with 13 bases separating them. This CDR3 has 15 amino acids. The data are from a study of regulatory T cells in long-lasting Graves disease. Points from the study as a whole: New patients shared approximately 970 public clonotypes, and persistent patients shared more, with about 2,700. Those with persistent Graves' had less TCR diversity than newly diagnosed patients.

Time point here: newly diagnosed GD, antithyroid drugs for less than 3 months. Extracted RNA from PBMCs served as the source of the TCR library. This same sample was also taken into another study, of T cells in Graves' hyperthyroidism and ophthalmopathy. This second report adds: Patients aged 18 to 65 with hyperthyroidism were newly diagnosed, with duration under 2 months. The HTBI set primed first-round TCR CDR3 RT-PCR.

The clonotype originates from a man aged 35 to 55 with Graves disease. The chain is built from TRBV9 and TRBJ2-1, with D uncertain. The sequencing here drew on peripheral blood mononuclear cells (PBMCs), taken at new diagnosis, from a patient treated with antithyroid drugs. CDR3 sequence: CASSLGSGTYNEQFF. As DNA, the CDR3 is TGTGCCAGCAGCTTAGGGTCTGGAACCTACAATGAGCAGTTCTTC.